This TCR beta chain was recorded in a study of blood T cell repertoires in COVID-19. As for the study in general: Samples representing acute and convalescent COVID-19 were sourced from the United States, Italy and Spain. T cells, B-cell-depleted T cells, or PBMCs provided the cDNA or gDNA that served as material.

A few counts support this clone. Authors' processing steps: Estimation of nucleated cell counts relied on the amplification of reference gene primers. Only in-frame clones appear in the TCRdb table, and some are missing; sequencing was by immunoSEQ multiplex PCR. The DNA gave D and trimming, while V, J and clone size come from that table. The sample contains about 95,000 clones, under 85% of which appear only once. Germline values: CDR1 MNHEY, CDR2 SMNVEV (reference sequence). Germline trimming cut 6 bases from V and 8 bases from J; bases unmatched to any gene: 8. This CDR3 is 13 amino acids long. The TCR comes from a human donor in a cohort sampled during active COVID-19. Source material: peripheral blood. The chain joins TRBV27 to TRBJ1-2; TRBD1 aligns across 8 bases. The CDR3 is CASRDRDFRGYTF. In DNA form, the CDR3 reads TGTGCCAGCAGGGACAGGGATTTTCGGGGCTACACCTTC.